This T cell receptor (beta chain) emerged from a study of cytomegalovirus exposure and HLA in healthy donors. The sample holds one count of this clone. Antigen specificity is unknown. Measured with immunoSEQ multiplex PCR; TCRdb has only the in-frame clones, and not every one. Of 85,000 to 120,000 clones in the sample, about 95% were seen once. General study findings and limits: It was reportedly the case that the classifier diagnosed cytomegalovirus status with high specificity and sensitivity.

Germline V lookup: CDR1 SGHRS, CDR2 YFSETQ. V was shortened by 2 bases and J by 3 bases, with 11 bases between the two germline ends. The CDR3 totals 14 residues. The clonotype originates from a woman between 18 and 29 years old in good health and CMV-seronegative. The gene calls are TRBV5-1 and TRBJ2-5; tentative D call: TRBD1 (7 bases). The sequenced sample was PBMCs. DNA of the CDR3: TGCGCCAGCAGCTTCACCAGGGGGGAAGAGACCCAGTACTTC. It specifies CASSFTRGEETQYF.